This is a list of T cell receptor beta chains from one sample in a study of blood T cell repertoires in COVID-19. TCRdb's copy holds only in-frame clones and misses some; the assay was immunoSEQ multiplex PCR. The table shows approximately 140,000 clones, with 84% occurring only once. Sequenced: peripheral blood. The receptor set was obtained from a man in his 60s with acute or convalescent COVID-19. Each CDR3 is given with its conserved first and last residue. D genes are given only for firm matches. For some rows the clone size is stated as once, few or many, or as a class when expanded; others skip it.

j_call,clone_size,v_call,d_call,cdr3_aa,cdr3_nt
TRBJ1-6,.,TRBV19,TRBD1,CASSRDRNNSPLHF,TGTGCCAGTAGTAGGGACAGGAATAATTCACCCCTCCACTTT
TRBJ2-5,.,TRBV6-5,.,CASSRGSETQYF,TGTGCCAGCAGCCGGGGGAGCGAGACCCAGTACTTC
TRBJ2-3,.,TRBV24-1,TRBD2,CATSDFSGTSGRATDTQYF,TGTGCCACCAGTGATTTCTCAGGGACTAGCGGGAGGGCAACAGATACGCAGTATTTT
TRBJ2-3,.,TRBV29-1,.,CSVERQGVADTQYF,TGCAGCGTTGAACGGCAGGGTGTCGCAGATACGCAGTATTTT
TRBJ2-5,.,TRBV19,.,CASSRSGQQGLRRKETQYF,TGTGCCAGTAGTAGATCCGGTCAGCAGGGGCTCCGTCGGAAAGAGACCCAGTACTTC
TRBJ1-6,medium-sized,TRBV5-1,.,CASSPISPRGNSPLHF,TGCGCCAGCAGCCCTATATCACCTAGGGGGAATTCACCCCTCCACTTT
TRBJ1-6,.,TRBV6-2/TRBV6-3,TRBD1,CASSAGTGNWSPLHF,TGTGCCAGCAGTGCCGGGACAGGGAACTGGTCACCCCTCCACTTT
TRBJ1-1,.,TRBV1,.,CTSSQAQRSYTEAFF,TGCACCAGCAGCCAAGCCCAACGAAGCTACACTGAAGCTTTCTTT
TRBJ2-7,.,TRBV5-1,TRBD1,CASSRQGQSYEQYF,TGCGCCAGTTCAAGACAGGGGCAATCCTACGAGCAGTACTTC
TRBJ1-2,.,TRBV7-2,.,CASSLGGGRGYTF,TGTGCCAGCAGCTTGGGCGGGGGACGGGGCTACACCTTC
TRBJ1-2,.,TRBV5-1,.,CASSPGAGSGGYTF,TGCGCCAGCAGCCCGGGTGCGGGGTCGGGTGGCTACACCTTC
TRBJ1-4,.,TRBV30,.,CAWRGRGHATATNEKLFF,TGTGCCTGGAGGGGAAGGGGCCACGCGACAGCAACTAATGAAAAACTGTTTTTT
TRBJ2-7,.,TRBV25-1,TRBD2,CASSRGAGGEQYF,TGTGCCAGCAGCCGTGGAGCGGGAGGCGAGCAGTACTTC
TRBJ1-5,once,TRBV6-5,.,CASSIGGNQPQHF,TGTGCCAGCAGCATTGGAGGGAATCAGCCCCAGCATTTT
TRBJ2-7,.,TRBV5-1,TRBD1,CASSSFAPGQGHAEQYF,TGCGCCAGCAGCTCCTTTGCGCCGGGACAGGGCCACGCCGAGCAGTACTTC
TRBJ1-5,.,TRBV18,TRBD1,CASSPDGTGNQPQHF,TGTGCCAGCTCACCCGACGGGACAGGGAATCAGCCCCAGCATTTT
TRBJ2-1,.,TRBV7-8,TRBD2,CASSLRSGTSGHNEQFF,TGTGCCAGCAGCTTACGGTCCGGGACTAGCGGACACAATGAGCAGTTCTTC
TRBJ1-2,.,TRBV19,.,CASSIDATFRNYGYTF,TGTGCCAGTAGTATAGACGCCACCTTCCGGAACTATGGCTACACCTTC
TRBJ1-2,.,TRBV4-1,TRBD1,CASSQGQGDRLSGYTF,TGCGCCAGCAGCCAAGGGCAGGGGGACCGATTGAGTGGCTACACCTTC
TRBJ2-7,.,TRBV29-1,.,CSVDRPGGYEQYF,TGCAGCGTTGACAGGCCAGGGGGGTACGAGCAGTACTTC
TRBJ2-3,.,TRBV24-1,TRBD2,CATSDGTSGTDTQYF,TGTGCCACCAGTGATGGGACTAGCGGGACAGATACGCAGTATTTT
TRBJ1-2,few,TRBV19,TRBD1,CASKGDRGGYGYTF,TGTGCCAGTAAGGGGGACAGGGGAGGCTATGGCTACACCTTC
TRBJ1-1,.,TRBV28,.,CASSGGWFLIEAFF,TGTGCCAGCAGTGGGGGGTGGTTCCTTATTGAAGCTTTCTTT
TRBJ1-6,few,TRBV30,TRBD1,CAYPDRGDLDSPLHF,TGTGCCTACCCGGACAGGGGGGACCTGGATTCACCCCTCCACTTT
TRBJ2-3,few,TRBV30,TRBD1,CAWSVLRGSDTQYF,TGTGCCTGGAGTGTACTCAGGGGGTCTGATACGCAGTATTTT
TRBJ1-1,.,TRBV19,.,CASSSIWAPGEEAFF,TGTGCCAGTAGTAGTATTTGGGCCCCAGGGGAAGAAGCTTTCTTT
TRBJ1-5,.,TRBV28,TRBD1,CASSRPGQRVNQPQHF,TGTGCCAGCAGTCGCCCGGGACAGCGGGTTAATCAGCCCCAGCATTTT
TRBJ2-7,.,TRBV7-9,TRBD1,CASSLPGGSYEQYF,TGTGCCAGCAGCTTACCAGGGGGTTCCTACGAGCAGTACTTC
TRBJ2-7,.,TRBV6-4,.,CASSPQGYYEQYF,TGTGCCAGCAGTCCGCAGGGGTACTACGAGCAGTACTTC
TRBJ1-3,.,TRBV27,.,CASSLGGTLSGNTIYF,TGTGCCAGCAGTTTGGGAGGGACTCTCTCTGGAAACACCATATATTTT
TRBJ2-1,.,TRBV12-3/TRBV12-4,.,CASSSTREQFF,TGTGCCAGCAGTTCCACTAGAGAGCAGTTCTTC
TRBJ2-3,.,TRBV24-1,TRBD1,CATSESGGLFTDTQYF,TGTGCCACCAGTGAATCAGGGGGCCTGTTCACAGATACGCAGTATTTT
TRBJ1-4,.,TRBV30,TRBD1,CAWGQGINEKLFF,TGTGCCTGGGGACAGGGGATTAATGAAAAACTGTTTTTT
TRBJ1-4,few,TRBV18,TRBD1,CASSPAGGNEKLFF,TGTGCCAGCTCACCGGCAGGGGGTAATGAAAAACTGTTTTTT
TRBJ2-2,.,TRBV7-9,TRBD1,CASSSGGQGVTGELFF,TGTGCCAGCAGCTCGGGGGGACAGGGAGTCACCGGGGAGCTGTTTTTT
TRBJ2-1,few,TRBV6-4,.,CASSDRDNNEQFF,TGTGCCAGCAGTGACAGGGACAACAATGAGCAGTTCTTC
TRBJ1-5,few,TRBV6-1,.,CASSEGIPSNQPQHF,TGTGCCAGCAGTGAAGGTATTCCGAGCAATCAGCCCCAGCATTTT
TRBJ1-2,.,TRBV30,.,CAWSTPQGRPYGYTF,TGTGCCTGGAGTACCCCTCAGGGGAGACCCTATGGCTACACCTTC
TRBJ2-3,.,TRBV2,.,CAGPNVLDRTDTQYF,TGTGCCGGCCCCAACGTGCTAGATAGGACAGATACGCAGTATTTT
TRBJ1-5,few,TRBV10-3,.,CAISEGQTGNQPQHF,TGTGCCATCAGTGAGGGACAGACAGGCAATCAGCCCCAGCATTTT
TRBJ2-3,.,TRBV4-1,.,CASSQVPADTQYF,TGCGCCAGCAGCCAAGTGCCGGCAGATACGCAGTATTTT
TRBJ2-7,.,TRBV30,.,CAWSVSSYEQYF,TGTGCCTGGAGTGTAAGCTCATACGAGCAGTACTTC
TRBJ1-2,.,TRBV30,.,CAWRGSLSYTF,TGTGCCTGGAGGGGCAGCTTAAGCTACACCTTC